This is a list of T cell receptor beta chains from one sample in a study of blood T cell repertoires in COVID-19. Sequencing was performed with immunoSEQ multiplex PCR; in TCRdb, only in-frame clones are kept and a portion is missing. The data contain some 120,000 clones, 70% to 90% of them singletons. Sequenced: peripheral blood. The origin of the receptors is a woman aged 60-75 years with acute or convalescent COVID-19. Both conserved end residues are part of each CDR3. D genes are given only for firm matches. Size tells how often a clone was seen (once, few, many) or the class of an expanded clone, and some rows leave it out.

J: TRBJ2-2
D: NA
V: TRBV3-1/TRBV3-2
size: NA
DNA: TGTGCCAGCAGTCCCAGGGCTAGCGAGAACACCGGGGAGCTGTTTTTT
CDR3: CASSPRASENTGELFF

J: TRBJ1-5
D: NA
V: TRBV28
size: NA
DNA: TGTGCCAGCAGTCAACTAGGACAGCCCCAGCATTTT
CDR3: CASSQLGQPQHF

J: TRBJ2-4
D: TRBD2
V: TRBV19
size: NA
DNA: TGTGCCAGTAGTATAGGCATGCTAGCGGGCCTAGCCAAAAACATTCAGTACTTC
CDR3: CASSIGMLAGLAKNIQYF

J: TRBJ2-1
D: TRBD1
V: TRBV27
size: NA
DNA: TGTGCCAGCATCCCCGGACAGGGAAGGGGAAATGAGCAGTTCTTC
CDR3: CASIPGQGRGNEQFF

J: TRBJ1-2
D: NA
V: TRBV6-5
size: NA
DNA: TGTGCCAGCACTCTCATCACCAAGCTCCCCGGTGGCTACACCTTC
CDR3: CASTLITKLPGGYTF

J: TRBJ2-5
D: TRBD1
V: TRBV7-9
size: NA
DNA: TGTGCCAGCAGCCTTTATCAGGGGACAGCTCAAGAGACCCAGTACTTC
CDR3: CASSLYQGTAQETQYF

J: TRBJ1-5
D: TRBD1
V: TRBV5-1
size: NA
DNA: TGCGCCAGCAGCTCCTGGACAGGGAACAGCAATCAGCCCCAGCATTTT
CDR3: CASSSWTGNSNQPQHF

J: TRBJ2-1
D: TRBD2
V: TRBV6-5
size: NA
DNA: TGTGCCAGCAGACGGGAGGTCGGGGCAAATGAGCAGTTCTTC
CDR3: CASRREVGANEQFF

J: TRBJ1-2
D: TRBD1
V: TRBV18
size: NA
DNA: TGTGCCAGCTCACCACTACAGGGGGCGGCTAACTATGGCTACACCTTC
CDR3: CASSPLQGAANYGYTF

J: TRBJ2-1
D: NA
V: TRBV18
size: NA
DNA: TGTGCCAGCTCAGAAGGGACTCAGTACAATGAGCAGTTCTTC
CDR3: CASSEGTQYNEQFF

J: TRBJ2-1
D: TRBD2
V: TRBV9
size: NA
DNA: TGTGCCAGCAGCGTCGGAACCGGACTAGCTTCCTACAATGAGCAGTTCTTC
CDR3: CASSVGTGLASYNEQFF

J: TRBJ2-1
D: NA
V: TRBV11-3
size: NA
DNA: TGTGCCAGCAGCCGGGGTGGGAGTTCGACCTACAATGAGCAGTTCTTC
CDR3: CASSRGGSSTYNEQFF

J: TRBJ2-3
D: NA
V: TRBV2
size: few
DNA: TGTGCCAGCACCCCCTCAGGGGCCCTCACAGATACGCAGTATTTT
CDR3: CASTPSGALTDTQYF

J: TRBJ2-3
D: NA
V: TRBV10-2
size: NA
DNA: TGCGCCAGCAGTGGTAGGGGTCTAAGCACAGATACGCAGTATTTT
CDR3: CASSGRGLSTDTQYF

J: TRBJ2-2
D: NA
V: TRBV9
size: once
DNA: TGTGCCAGCAGCTCGAGGATGGGTTTCCCCTCGACCGGGGAGCTGTTTTTT
CDR3: CASSSRMGFPSTGELFF

J: TRBJ1-4
D: NA
V: TRBV27
size: NA
DNA: TGTGCCAGCAGTTTATCATTCAGTAATGAAAAACTGTTTTTT
CDR3: CASSLSFSNEKLFF

J: TRBJ2-5
D: TRBD2
V: TRBV2
size: NA
DNA: TGTGCCAGCAGTGAAAGGCGGGGGCAAGAGACCCAGTACTTC
CDR3: CASSERRGQETQYF